One sample yielded the 9 T cell receptor beta chains listed below, sequenced in a study of cytomegalovirus exposure and HLA in healthy donors. Primers for the PCR totalled 60 Vbeta and 13 Jbeta. Repertoires were generated with immunoSEQ multiplex PCR, while TCRdb's copy carries only in-frame clones and drops some. The sample has approximately 110,000 clones; roughly 71% are singletons. The sequencing sample was made of PBMCs. The receptors were gathered from a woman aged 50 to 65 in good health and CMV-seropositive.

This clone has a single count. The V and J genes are TRBV15 and TRBJ1-5; possibly TRBD1 for D (6 bases). The ends were cut back, 1 base at V and 3 bases at J, with 13 bases in the middle. Germline values: CDR1 LNHNV, CDR2 YYDKDF (reference sequence). The CDR3 has 16 residues. CDR3 in amino acids: CATSRVGDRPNQPQHF. CDR3 nucleotides: TGTGCCACCAGCAGAGTAGGAGACAGGCCCAATCAGCCCCAGCATTTT.

This chain links TRBV10-2 with TRBJ2-6; 7 bases line up with TRBD1. V lost 0 bases and J lost 1; bases outside the gene matches: 9. Germline lookup yields CDR1 WSHSY and CDR2 SAAADI. This CDR3 is built from 19 residues. CDR3 coding DNA: TGCGCCAGCAGTGAGTCGATCGGGACAGTGAAATCTGGGGCCAACGTCCTGACTTTC. As protein: CASSESIGTVKSGANVLTF.

The J gene is TRBJ1-5, the V gene TRBV19, with D hard to call. V dropped 3 bases and J dropped 7 bases, with 10 bases sitting between them. The CDR3 length is 13 residues. Germline assignment: CDR1 LNHDA and CDR2 SQIVND (reference sequence). The DNA of the CDR3 is TGTGCCAGTAGTATCCAGGTTGGCCAGCCCCAGCATTTT. Translated: CASSIQVGQPQHF. Supplemented by reference TRBV19 and TRBJ1-5, the full variable domain reads DGGITQSPKYLFRKEGQNVTLSCEQNLNHDAMYWYRQDPGQGLRLIYYSQIVNDFQKGDIAEGYSVSREKKESFPLTVTSAQKNPTAFYLCASSIQVGQPQHFGDGTRLSIL.

CDR3 sequence reads: CASSSPEGEQFF. The CDR3 DNA reads TGTGCCAGCAGTTCTCCGGAGGGGGAGCAGTTCTTC. The V and J genes are TRBV6-5 and TRBJ2-1; tentative D call: TRBD2 (6 bases). V was shortened by 4 bases and J by 10 bases, with 11 bases between the two germline ends. Looked up from germline, CDR1 is MNHEY and CDR2 is SVGAGI. This CDR3 is built from 12 residues.

The rearrangement joins TRBV11-2 to TRBJ2-3, with D unresolved. Germline V gives CDR1 SGHAT, CDR2 FQNNGV. The CDR3 is 13 residues long. The V end was cut by 3 bases, the J end by 0 bases, with 4 bases between. CDR3 region: CASSLSSTDTQYF. As DNA, the CDR3 is TGTGCCAGCAGCTTGAGTAGCACAGATACGCAGTATTTT.

This chain joins TRBV5-6 and TRBJ2-1; no firm D call. CDR3 length equals 15 residues. Trimming took 0 bases from V and 2 from J, leaving 9 bases between them. Germline V gives CDR1 SGHDT, CDR2 YYEEEE. CDR3 loop: CASSLAGGTYNEQFF. CDR3 nucleotides: TGTGCCAGCAGCTTGGCTGGCGGCACCTACAATGAGCAGTTCTTC. The complete variable domain, with remaining parts taken from reference TRBV5-6 and TRBJ2-1, reads DAGVTQSPTHLIKTRGQQVTLRCSPKSGHDTVSWYQQALGQGPQFIFQYYEEEERQRGNFPDRFSGHQFPNYSSELNVNALLLGDSALYLCASSLAGGTYNEQFFGPGTRLTVL.

This clone was counted between two and nine times. The V gene is TRBV30, the J gene TRBJ1-2; D gene uncertain. The germline CDR1 and CDR2 sequences are GTSNPN and SVGIG (reference sequence). This CDR3 has 12 residues. The ends were cut back, 4 bases at V and 4 bases at J, with 10 bases in the middle. This chain's CDR3 is CAWTRFSYGYTF. CDR3 DNA: TGTGCCTGGACGCGGTTTAGCTATGGCTACACCTTC.

This clone was counted ten times or more. The chain combines TRBV6-1 with TRBJ1-1; weak D call: TRBD1 (5 bases). The V end lost 4 bases, the J end lost 5 bases, and 14 bases lay between the germline ends. CDR1 and CDR2 from the germline V gene are MNHNS and SASEGT. CDR3 length: 14 residues. In DNA, the CDR3 is TGTGCCAGCAGTGTAGCGGGGGGGGATACTGAAGCTTTCTTT. Translation: CASSVAGGDTEAFF.

The CDR3 loop is CASRSPGHITEAFF. CDR3 in DNA: TGTGCCAGCAGAAGTCCGGGACACATCACTGAAGCTTTCTTT. The chain is built from TRBV27 and TRBJ1-1, with D perhaps matching TRBD1 (6 bases). Germline V gene sequence: CDR1 MNHEY, CDR2 SMNVEV (reference sequence). Trimming stripped 6 bases from V and 4 bases from J, with 15 bases between. The CDR3 is made up of 14 amino acids.